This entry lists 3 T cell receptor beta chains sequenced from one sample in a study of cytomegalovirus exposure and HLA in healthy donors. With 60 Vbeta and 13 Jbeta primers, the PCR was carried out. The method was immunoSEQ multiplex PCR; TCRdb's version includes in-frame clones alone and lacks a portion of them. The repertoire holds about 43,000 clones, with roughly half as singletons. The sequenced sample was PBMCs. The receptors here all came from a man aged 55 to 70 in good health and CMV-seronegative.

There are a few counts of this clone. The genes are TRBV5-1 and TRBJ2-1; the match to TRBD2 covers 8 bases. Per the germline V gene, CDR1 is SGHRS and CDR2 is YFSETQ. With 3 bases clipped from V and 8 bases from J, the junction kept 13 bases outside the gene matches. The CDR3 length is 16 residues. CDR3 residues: CASSWGGAGVGDEQFF. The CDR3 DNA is TGCGCCAGCAGCTGGGGTGGAGCGGGAGTTGGGGATGAGCAGTTCTTC.

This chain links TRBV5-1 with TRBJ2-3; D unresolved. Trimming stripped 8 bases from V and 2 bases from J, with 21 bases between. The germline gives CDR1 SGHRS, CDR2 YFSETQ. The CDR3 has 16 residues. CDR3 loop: CASINPLTPATDTQYF. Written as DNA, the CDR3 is TGCGCCAGTATAAATCCACTGACTCCTGCCACAGATACGCAGTATTTT.

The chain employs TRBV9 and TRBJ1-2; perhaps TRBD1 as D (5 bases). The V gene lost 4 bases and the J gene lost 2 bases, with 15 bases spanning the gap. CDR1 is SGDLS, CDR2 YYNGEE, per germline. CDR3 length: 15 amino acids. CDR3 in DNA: TGTGCCAGCAGCCTTGAGCAGGGAGGGAACTATGGCTACACCTTC. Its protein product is CASSLEQGGNYGYTF.